The present entry profiles one TCR beta chain with its context. The CDR3 carries no conserved terminal phenylalanine or tryptophan, so it likely arises from a read error. Data came from immunoSEQ multiplex PCR; TCRdb stores just in-frame clones and leaves some out. The table records fewer than 25,000 clones, 75% to 90% of them present only once. V was cut by 0 bases and J by 1 base, with 15 bases left in between. This CDR3 region has 18 residues. The germline V gene encodes CDR1 PRHDT and CDR2 FYEKMQ (reference sequence). The record originates from a study of sequential checkpoint blockade in melanoma. Treatment meaning: randomized to nivolumab then ipilimumab (arm A) or the reverse (arm B). PBMC sorting kept live CD3+CD8+ cells without CD19 or CD56.

The sequencing used CD8+ T cells sorted from blood (inferred from file names), collected from a patient given nivolumab and ipilimumab in sequence. This chain connects TRBV13 to TRBJ2-2, with TRBD2 as a possible D gene (8 bases). This clonotype was sampled from a human donor with melanoma. DNA of the CDR3: TGTGCCAGCAGCTTAGGCCGGGGGGGGACAGAGAACACCGGGGAGCTGTTTCTT. This encodes CASSLGRGGTENTGELFL.